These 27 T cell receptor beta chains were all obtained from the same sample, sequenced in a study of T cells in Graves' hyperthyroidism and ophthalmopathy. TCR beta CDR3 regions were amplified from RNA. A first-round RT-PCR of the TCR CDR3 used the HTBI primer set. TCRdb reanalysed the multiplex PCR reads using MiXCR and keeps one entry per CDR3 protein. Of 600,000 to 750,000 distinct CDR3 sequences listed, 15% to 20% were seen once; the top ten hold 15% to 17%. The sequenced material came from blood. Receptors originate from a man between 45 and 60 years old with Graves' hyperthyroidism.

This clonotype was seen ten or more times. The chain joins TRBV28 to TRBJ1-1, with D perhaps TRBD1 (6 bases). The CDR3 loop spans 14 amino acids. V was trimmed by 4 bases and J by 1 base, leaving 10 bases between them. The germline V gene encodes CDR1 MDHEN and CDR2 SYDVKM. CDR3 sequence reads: CASSSDRENTEAFF. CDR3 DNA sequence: TGTGCCAGCAGTTCGGACAGAGAGAACACTGAAGCTTTCTTT.

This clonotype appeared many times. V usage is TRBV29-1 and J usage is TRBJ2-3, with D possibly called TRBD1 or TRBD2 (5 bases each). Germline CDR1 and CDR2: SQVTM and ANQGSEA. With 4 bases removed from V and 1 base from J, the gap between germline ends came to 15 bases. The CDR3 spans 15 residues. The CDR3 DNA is TGCAGCGTTGCCGGGACCGTTCTAGGCACAGATACGCAGTATTTT. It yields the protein CSVAGTVLGTDTQYF.

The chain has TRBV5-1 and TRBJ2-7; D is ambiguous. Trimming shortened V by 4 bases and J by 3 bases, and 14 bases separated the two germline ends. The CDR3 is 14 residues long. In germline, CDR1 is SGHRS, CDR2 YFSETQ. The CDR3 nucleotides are TGCGCCAGCAGCCAAGGGCAGGAATTCTACGAGCAGTACTTC. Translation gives CASSQGQEFYEQYF.

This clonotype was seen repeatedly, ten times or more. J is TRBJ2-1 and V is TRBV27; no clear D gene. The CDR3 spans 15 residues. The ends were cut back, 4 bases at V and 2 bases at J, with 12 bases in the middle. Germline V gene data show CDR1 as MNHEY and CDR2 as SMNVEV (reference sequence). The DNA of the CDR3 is TGTGCCAGCAGTTCCGCCGACACAACCTACAATGAGCAGTTCTTC. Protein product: CASSSADTTYNEQFF.

CDR3 bases: TGTGCCAGCAGCCAATACCTTGACACCGGGGAGCTGTTTTTT. It specifies CASSQYLDTGELFF. The genes are TRBV5-5 and TRBJ2-2; D not certain. Germline assignment: CDR1 SGHKS and CDR2 YYEKEE (reference sequence). The V and J ends lost 4 bases and 3 bases respectively, with 10 bases between them. CDR3 length equals 14 residues.

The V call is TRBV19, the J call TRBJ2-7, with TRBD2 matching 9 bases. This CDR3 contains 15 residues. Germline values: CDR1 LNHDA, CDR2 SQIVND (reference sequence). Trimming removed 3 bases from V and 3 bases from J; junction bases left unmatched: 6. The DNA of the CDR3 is TGTGCCAGTAGTATCCGGCTAGCGGGAAACTACGAGCAGTACTTC. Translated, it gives CASSIRLAGNYEQYF. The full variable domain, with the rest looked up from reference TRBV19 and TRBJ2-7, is DGGITQSPKYLFRKEGQNVTLSCEQNLNHDAMYWYRQDPGQGLRLIYYSQIVNDFQKGDIAEGYSVSREKKESFPLTVTSAQKNPTAFYLCASSIRLAGNYEQYFGPGTRLTVT.

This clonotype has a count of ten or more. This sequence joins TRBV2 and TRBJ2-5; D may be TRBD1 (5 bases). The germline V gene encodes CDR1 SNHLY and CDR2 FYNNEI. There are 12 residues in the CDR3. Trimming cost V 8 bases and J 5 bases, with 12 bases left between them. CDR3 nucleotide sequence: TGTGCCAGCTCCAGGGTGGCGGAGACCCAGTACTTC. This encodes CASSRVAETQYF.

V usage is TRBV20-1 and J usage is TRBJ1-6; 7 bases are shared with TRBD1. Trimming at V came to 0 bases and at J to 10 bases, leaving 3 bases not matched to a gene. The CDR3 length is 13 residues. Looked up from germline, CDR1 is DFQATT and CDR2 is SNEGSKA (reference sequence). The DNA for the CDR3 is TGCAGTGCTAGAGAAACAGGGGCATCACCCCTCCACTTT. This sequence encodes CSARETGASPLHF.

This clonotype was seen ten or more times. The CDR3 sequence is CASSQVSTDVRIYGYTF. DNA for the CDR3: TGTGCCAGCAGCCAAGTCTCCACGGACGTAAGGATCTATGGCTACACCTTC. The genes are TRBV3-1 and TRBJ1-2, with D unresolved. V lost 1 base and J lost 4, with 19 bases in between. This CDR3 region has 17 residues. Germline CDR1 and CDR2: LGHDT and YNNKEL (reference sequence).

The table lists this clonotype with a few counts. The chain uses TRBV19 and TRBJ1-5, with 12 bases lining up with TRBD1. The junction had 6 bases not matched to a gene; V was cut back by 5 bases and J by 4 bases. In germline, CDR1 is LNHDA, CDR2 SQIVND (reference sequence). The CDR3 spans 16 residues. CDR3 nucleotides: TGTGCCAGTAGTCCAAGGGACAGGGGGCCGAATCAGCCCCAGCATTTT. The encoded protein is CASSPRDRGPNQPQHF.

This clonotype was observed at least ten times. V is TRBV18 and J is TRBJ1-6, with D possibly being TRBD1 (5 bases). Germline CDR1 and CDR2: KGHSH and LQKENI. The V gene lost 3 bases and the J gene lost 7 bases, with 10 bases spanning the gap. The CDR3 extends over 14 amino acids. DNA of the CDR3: TGTGCCAGCTCACCTTCGCAGGGCAATTCACCCCTCCACTTT. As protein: CASSPSQGNSPLHF.

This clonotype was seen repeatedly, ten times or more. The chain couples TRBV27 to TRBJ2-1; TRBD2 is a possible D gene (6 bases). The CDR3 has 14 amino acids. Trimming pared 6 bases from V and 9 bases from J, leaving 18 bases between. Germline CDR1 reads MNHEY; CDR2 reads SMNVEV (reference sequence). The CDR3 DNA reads TGTGCCAGCAGCGGGGACTGGAGGGTTGGTGAGCAGTTCTTC. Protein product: CASSGDWRVGEQFF.

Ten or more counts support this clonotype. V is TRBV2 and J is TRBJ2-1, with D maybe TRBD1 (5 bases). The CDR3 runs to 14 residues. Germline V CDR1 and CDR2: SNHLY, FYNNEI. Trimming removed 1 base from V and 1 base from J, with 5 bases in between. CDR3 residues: CASSEDRSYNEQFF. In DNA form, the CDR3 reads TGTGCCAGCAGTGAAGACAGGTCCTACAATGAGCAGTTCTTC.

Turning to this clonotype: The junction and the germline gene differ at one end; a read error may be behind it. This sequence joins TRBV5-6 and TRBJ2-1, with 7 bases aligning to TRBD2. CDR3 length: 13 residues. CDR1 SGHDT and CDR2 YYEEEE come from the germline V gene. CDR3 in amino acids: CASSTGTTNEKFF. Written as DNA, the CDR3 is TGTGCCAGCAGCACCGGGACTACCAATGAGAAGTTCTTC.

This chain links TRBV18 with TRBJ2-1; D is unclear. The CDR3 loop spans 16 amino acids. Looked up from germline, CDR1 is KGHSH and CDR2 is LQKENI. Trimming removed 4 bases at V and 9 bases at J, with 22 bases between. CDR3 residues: CASSLKTGPAYGEQFF. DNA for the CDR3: TGTGCCAGCTCACTAAAAACGGGTCCTGCGTACGGTGAGCAGTTCTTC.

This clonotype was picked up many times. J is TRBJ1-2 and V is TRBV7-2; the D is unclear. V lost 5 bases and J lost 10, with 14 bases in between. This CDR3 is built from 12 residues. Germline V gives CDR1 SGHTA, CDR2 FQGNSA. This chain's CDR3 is CASSIMRSSYTF. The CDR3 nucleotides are TGTGCCAGCAGCATAATGCGGAGCTCCTACACCTTC.

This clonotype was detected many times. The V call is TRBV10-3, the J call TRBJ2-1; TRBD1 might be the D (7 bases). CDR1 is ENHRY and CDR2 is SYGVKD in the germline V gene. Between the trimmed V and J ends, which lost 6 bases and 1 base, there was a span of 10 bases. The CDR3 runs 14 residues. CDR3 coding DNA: TGTGCCATCAGGGCAGGGGGGTCCTACAATGAGCAGTTCTTC. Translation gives CAIRAGGSYNEQFF.

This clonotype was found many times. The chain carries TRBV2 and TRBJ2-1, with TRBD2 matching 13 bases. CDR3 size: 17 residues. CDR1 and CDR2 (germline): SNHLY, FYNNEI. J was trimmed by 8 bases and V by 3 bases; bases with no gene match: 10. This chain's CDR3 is CASSEKGLAGLGDEQFF. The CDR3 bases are TGTGCCAGCAGTGAGAAGGGACTAGCGGGACTCGGGGATGAGCAGTTCTTC.

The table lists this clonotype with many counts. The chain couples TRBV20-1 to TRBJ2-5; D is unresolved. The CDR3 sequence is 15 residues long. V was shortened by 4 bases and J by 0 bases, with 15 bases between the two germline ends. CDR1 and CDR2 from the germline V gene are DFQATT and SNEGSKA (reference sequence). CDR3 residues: CSATLGSSYQETQYF. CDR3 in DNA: TGCAGTGCTACCTTGGGCAGCTCGTACCAAGAGACCCAGTACTTC.

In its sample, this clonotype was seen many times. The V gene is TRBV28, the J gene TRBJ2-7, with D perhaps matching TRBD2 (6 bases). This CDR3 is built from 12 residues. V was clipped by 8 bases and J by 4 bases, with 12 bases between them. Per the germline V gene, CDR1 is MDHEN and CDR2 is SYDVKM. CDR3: CASELGGYEQYF. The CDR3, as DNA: TGTGCCAGCGAACTAGGAGGGTACGAGCAGTACTTC.

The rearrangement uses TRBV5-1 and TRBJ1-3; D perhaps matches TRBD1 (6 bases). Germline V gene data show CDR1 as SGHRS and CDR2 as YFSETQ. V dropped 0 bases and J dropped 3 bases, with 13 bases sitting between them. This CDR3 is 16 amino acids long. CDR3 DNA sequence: TGCGCCAGCAGCTTGGATCGGGGGGCGGTTGGAAACACCATATATTTT. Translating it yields CASSLDRGAVGNTIYF. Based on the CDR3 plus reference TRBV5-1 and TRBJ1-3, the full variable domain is KAGVTQTPRYLIKTRGQQVTLSCSPISGHRSVSWYQQTPGQGLQFLFEYFSETQRNKGNFPGRFSGRQFSNSRSEMNVSTLELGDSALYLCASSLDRGAVGNTIYFGEGSWLTVV.

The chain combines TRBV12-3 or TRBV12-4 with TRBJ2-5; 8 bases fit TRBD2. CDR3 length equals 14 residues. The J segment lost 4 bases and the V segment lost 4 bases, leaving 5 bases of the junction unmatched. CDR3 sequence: CASSYGTRLETQYF. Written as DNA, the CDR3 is TGTGCCAGCAGTTATGGGACTAGATTAGAGACCCAGTACTTC.

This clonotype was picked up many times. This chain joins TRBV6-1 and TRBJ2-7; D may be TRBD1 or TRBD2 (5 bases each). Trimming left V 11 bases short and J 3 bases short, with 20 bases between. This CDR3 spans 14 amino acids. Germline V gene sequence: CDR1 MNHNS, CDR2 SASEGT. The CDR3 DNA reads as TGTGCCGCGACTTTTCCGGGACGGAACTACGAGCAGTACTTC. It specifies CAATFPGRNYEQYF.

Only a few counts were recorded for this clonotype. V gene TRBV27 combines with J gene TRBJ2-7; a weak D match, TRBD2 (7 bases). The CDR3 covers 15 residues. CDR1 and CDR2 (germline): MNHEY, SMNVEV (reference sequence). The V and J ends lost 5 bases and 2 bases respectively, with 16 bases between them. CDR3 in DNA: TGTGCCAGCAGTCCTTTGAGGGGGGGTCCCTACGAGCAGTACTTC. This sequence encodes CASSPLRGGPYEQYF.

CDR3 loop: CASGRGDPFGELFF. For the CDR3, the DNA is TGTGCTAGTGGCAGGGGGGATCCCTTCGGGGAGCTGTTTTTT. The V and J genes are TRBV12-5 and TRBJ2-2, with D tentatively TRBD1 (7 bases). This CDR3 is 14 amino acids long. Between the trimmed V and J ends, which lost 6 bases and 7 bases, there was a span of 15 bases. Per germline, CDR1 LGHNT and CDR2 FRNRAP. The full variable domain, its missing parts supplied by reference TRBV12-5 and TRBJ2-2, is DARVTQTPRHKVTEMGQEVTMRCQPILGHNTVFWYRQTMMQGLELLAYFRNRAPLDDSGMPKDRFSAEMPDATLATLKIQPSEPRDSAVYFCASGRGDPFGELFFGEGSRLTVL.

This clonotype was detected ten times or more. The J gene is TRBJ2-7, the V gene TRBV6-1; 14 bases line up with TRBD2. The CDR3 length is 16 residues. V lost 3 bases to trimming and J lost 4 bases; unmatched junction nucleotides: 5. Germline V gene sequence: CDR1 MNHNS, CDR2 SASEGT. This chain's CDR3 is CASSDGTSGRGYEQYF. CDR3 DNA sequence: TGTGCCAGCAGTGACGGGACTAGCGGGAGAGGGTACGAGCAGTACTTC.

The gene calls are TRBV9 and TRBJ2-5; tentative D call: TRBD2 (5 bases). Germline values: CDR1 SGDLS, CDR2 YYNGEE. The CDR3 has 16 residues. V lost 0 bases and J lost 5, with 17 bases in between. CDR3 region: CASSVDVGELGETQYF. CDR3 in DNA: TGTGCCAGCAGCGTAGATGTGGGAGAATTGGGCGAGACCCAGTACTTC.